This T cell receptor beta chain was sequenced in a study of shared clonotypes between healthy human individuals. Trimming removed 3 bases at V and 10 bases at J, with 13 bases between. The CDR3 is 12 amino acids. Germline V CDR1 and CDR2: GTSNPN, SVGIG (reference sequence). Regarding this clone: The target antigen is unknown.

Sorted-subset replicate PCR reactions were performed with about 190 ng DNA, corresponding to roughly 30,000 T cell genomes. The repertoire was sequenced with immunoSEQ multiplex PCR; TCRdb's copy has only in-frame clones and lacks some. The sample carries some 2.4 million clones, roughly 93% recorded once. Study-level findings and limits: Sequencing depth was expected to influence donor clonotype sharing.

Sequencing was performed on naive CD4+ T cells from PBMCs. This sample's subset: CD45RA+ positively selected. The clonotype originates from a man younger than 35 in good health. Some clones in this sample may be carry-over from other donors' samples. The rearrangement joins TRBV30 to TRBJ2-1; D is uncertain. CDR3 bases: TGTGCCTGGAGCCGTACGAGGCGGGAGCAGTTCTTC. It specifies CAWSRTRREQFF.